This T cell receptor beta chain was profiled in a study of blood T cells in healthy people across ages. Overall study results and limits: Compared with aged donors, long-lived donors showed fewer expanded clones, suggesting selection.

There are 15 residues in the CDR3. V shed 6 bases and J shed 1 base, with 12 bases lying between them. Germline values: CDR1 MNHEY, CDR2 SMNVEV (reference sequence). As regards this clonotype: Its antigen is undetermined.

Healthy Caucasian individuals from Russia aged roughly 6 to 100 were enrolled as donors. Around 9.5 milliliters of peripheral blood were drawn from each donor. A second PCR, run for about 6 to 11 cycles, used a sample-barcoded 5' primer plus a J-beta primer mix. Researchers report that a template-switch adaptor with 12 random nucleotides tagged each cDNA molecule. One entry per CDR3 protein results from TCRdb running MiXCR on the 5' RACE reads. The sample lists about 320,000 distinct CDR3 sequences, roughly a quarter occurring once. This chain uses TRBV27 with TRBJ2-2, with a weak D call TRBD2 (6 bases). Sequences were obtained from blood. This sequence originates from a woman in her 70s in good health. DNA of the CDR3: TGTGCCAGCAGAGTCGGGGGTGGGAACACCGGGGAGCTGTTTTTT. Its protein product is CASRVGGGNTGELFF.